This passage covers 22 T cell receptor beta chains from one sample sequenced in a study of T cell repertoires in cytomegalovirus infection. TCRdb reanalysed the reads using MiXCR and keeps one entry per CDR3 protein. The sample includes about 530,000 distinct CDR3 sequences, about a quarter of them seen just once. The sequencing input was PBMCs. The source is a human donor in good health (CMV status not recorded). Some clones in this sample may be carry-over from other donors' samples.

This sequence joins TRBV6-1 and TRBJ2-7; D unresolved. In germline, CDR1 is MNHNS, CDR2 SASEGT. V was clipped by 7 bases and J by 1 base, with 14 bases between them. The CDR3 is 14 amino acids. The CDR3 spells CASTERAGSYEQYF. The CDR3 nucleotides read TGTGCCAGCACCGAACGGGCTGGATCCTACGAGCAGTACTTC.

The rearrangement joins TRBV4-1 to TRBJ1-1, with D uncertain. This CDR3 region has 16 residues. Germline V gene data show CDR1 as MGHRA and CDR2 as YSYEKL. The V gene lost 0 bases and the J gene lost 0 bases, with 11 bases spanning the gap. CDR3 residues: CASSQDSAGMNTEAFF. The CDR3 coding sequence is TGCGCCAGCAGCCAAGATAGTGCTGGGATGAACACTGAAGCTTTCTTT.

This clonotype was recorded at least ten times. The CDR3 loop reads CAISEAASGNGDNEQFF. The CDR3 region has the DNA TGTGCCATCAGTGAGGCGGCTAGCGGTAATGGAGACAATGAGCAGTTCTTC. The V and J genes are TRBV10-3 and TRBJ2-1, with TRBD2 matching over 7 bases. From germline, CDR1 is ENHRY and CDR2 SYGVKD. V lost 2 bases, J lost 5 bases, and 12 bases stayed unmatched. CDR3 length: 17 amino acids.

The chain carries TRBV6-2 or TRBV6-3 and TRBJ2-3, with TRBD2 matching 7 bases. The V gene's germline CDR1 is MNHEY and CDR2 SVGEGT. CDR3 length: 15 amino acids. V lost 4 bases, J lost 1 base, and 5 bases stayed unmatched. Written as DNA, the CDR3 is TGTGCCAGCAGTTTTAGCGGGCGCCGCACAGATACGCAGTATTTT. As protein: CASSFSGRRTDTQYF.

DNA of the CDR3: TGCGCCAGCAGCCAAGTACCAGGGGGTAATGGCTACACCTTC. Protein sequence: CASSQVPGGNGYTF. This sequence joins TRBV4-3 and TRBJ1-2; 7 nucleotides line up with TRBD1. Germline values: CDR1 LGHNA, CDR2 YSLEER. Unmatched junction bases numbered 5, after V lost 1 base and J lost 6 bases. The CDR3 totals 14 residues.

This clonotype was seen a few times. V gene TRBV12-3 or TRBV12-4 combines with J gene TRBJ2-1; D is unclear. V was trimmed by 7 bases and J by 4 bases, leaving 11 bases between them. The CDR3 covers 13 residues. CDR3 sequence: CASTPSGYNEQFF. CDR3 in DNA: TGTGCCAGCACCCCTTCCGGTTACAATGAGCAGTTCTTC.

A few counts support this clonotype. This sequence joins TRBV6-2 or TRBV6-3 and TRBJ2-7, with 11 bases identical to TRBD2. CDR1 is MNHEY, CDR2 SVGEGT, per germline. The junction had 2 bases not matched to a gene; V was cut back by 8 bases and J by 2 bases. The CDR3 is made up of 13 amino acids. CDR3 DNA sequence: TGTGCCAGCGGTAGCGGGAGGGCCTACGAGCAGTACGTC. Amino acids: CASGSGRAYEQYV.

The chain carries TRBV6-5 and TRBJ2-7, with a tentative D call TRBD1 (6 bases). Per the germline V gene, CDR1 is MNHEY and CDR2 is SVGAGI. The CDR3 spans 15 residues. Trimming stripped 2 bases from V and 4 bases from J, with 15 bases between. The CDR3 loop reads CASSYRLPGAYEQYF. The CDR3 DNA reads as TGTGCCAGCAGTTACCGGCTGCCAGGGGCGTACGAGCAGTACTTC.

This clonotype was picked up a small number of times. This chain links TRBV12-3 or TRBV12-4 with TRBJ1-1; 9 nucleotides match TRBD1. Germline trimming cut 3 bases from V and 1 base from J; bases unmatched to any gene: 18. There are 20 residues in the CDR3. The chain's CDR3 is CASSFDLDSTGGRWNTEAFF. CDR3 nucleotide sequence: TGTGCCAGCAGTTTTGATTTGGACTCCACAGGGGGCAGATGGAACACTGAAGCTTTCTTT.

The chain carries TRBV6-5 and TRBJ1-1; possibly TRBD1 for D (5 bases). This CDR3 comprises 11 residues. Germline V gives CDR1 MNHEY, CDR2 SVGAGI. Trimming cost V 7 bases and J 8 bases, with 11 bases left between them. CDR3 sequence (DNA): TGTGCCAGCAAGGGACGAGCAGAAGCTTTCTTT. It codes for CASKGRAEAFF.

This clonotype was seen a handful of times. The chain couples TRBV11-2 to TRBJ2-7; D is ambiguous. V was cut by 1 base and J by 2 bases, with 9 bases left in between. Germline CDR1 and CDR2: SGHAT and FQNNGV. The CDR3 extends over 14 amino acids. CDR3 residues: CASSLGVDTYEQYF. The DNA of the CDR3 is TGTGCCAGCAGCTTAGGTGTGGATACCTACGAGCAGTACTTC.

With respect to this clonotype: The germline gene is not matched at one end of the junction; a read error may be the cause. The gene calls are TRBV7-2 and TRBJ1-3; D call uncertain. Germline CDR1 SGHTA, CDR2 FQGNSA. The CDR3 is made up of 15 amino acids. CDR3 loop: CARSFRASEGNTIYF. In DNA form, the CDR3 reads TGTGCCAGGAGCTTTAGGGCGTCGGAAGGAAACACCATATATTTT.

CDR3 protein: CATSGTASSYEQYF. For the CDR3, the DNA is TGTGCCACTTCCGGGACAGCAAGCTCCTACGAGCAGTACTTC. This rearrangement joins TRBV5-4 to TRBJ2-7; 7 bases are shared with TRBD1. The CDR3 has 14 amino acids. From germline, CDR1 is SGHNT and CDR2 YYREEE (reference sequence). V was pared by 9 bases and J by 0 bases, with 9 bases of the junction left unmatched.

This clonotype was seen a handful of times. This rearrangement joins TRBV19 to TRBJ2-1; D remains unclear. Trimming took off 3 bases at V and 3 bases at J, with 6 bases between the two ends. Germline values: CDR1 LNHDA, CDR2 SQIVND (reference sequence). There are 13 residues in the CDR3. The CDR3 sequence is CASSMQNYNEQFF. The CDR3 nucleotides read TGTGCCAGTAGTATGCAGAACTACAATGAGCAGTTCTTC.

The chain recombines TRBV28 with TRBJ1-2; D unclear. The germline V gene has CDR1 MDHEN and CDR2 SYDVKM. The CDR3 runs 14 residues. V dropped 4 bases and J dropped 5 bases, with 14 bases sitting between them. As DNA, the CDR3 is TGTGCCAGCAGTTCCCCGGGGTTGGTGTATGGCTACACCTTC. Translation: CASSSPGLVYGYTF.

The chain links TRBV27 to TRBJ1-2; possibly TRBD1 for D (5 bases). The CDR3 runs to 14 residues. The ends were cut back, 2 bases at V and 7 bases at J, with 14 bases in the middle. CDR1 MNHEY and CDR2 SMNVEV come from the germline V gene (reference sequence). The CDR3 protein is CASSLHGARAGYTF. The DNA of the CDR3 is TGTGCCAGCAGTTTACATGGGGCCCGGGCTGGCTACACCTTC.

This clonotype was counted between two and nine times. The V call is TRBV19, the J call TRBJ1-2; D is unresolved. Trimming removed 5 bases from V and 4 bases from J, with 14 bases in between. The CDR3 loop spans 14 amino acids. Germline assignment: CDR1 LNHDA and CDR2 SQIVND (reference sequence). The CDR3 DNA is TGTGCCAGTAGTCCTCCCCACGGGCTCTATGGCTACACCTTC. Amino acids: CASSPPHGLYGYTF.

The gene calls are TRBV28 and TRBJ2-7; D is perhaps TRBD2 (5 bases). Deletions cut 5 bases from V and 0 bases from J, with 14 bases between. The CDR3 is 15 residues long. Germline V gene lookup returns CDR1 MDHEN and CDR2 SYDVKM. The CDR3 reads CASSPMDGVSYEQYF. CDR3 DNA: TGTGCCAGCAGTCCAATGGACGGGGTCTCCTACGAGCAGTACTTC.

V gene TRBV4-1 combines with J gene TRBJ2-4; D is perhaps TRBD2 (5 bases). V shed 0 bases and J shed 6 bases, with 15 bases lying between them. CDR3 length: 16 residues. Germline CDR1 reads MGHRA; CDR2 reads YSYEKL. The CDR3 region is CASSQEVVPRGNIQYF. The CDR3 DNA sequence: TGCGCCAGCAGCCAAGAAGTGGTACCCCGGGGAAACATTCAGTACTTC.

DNA for the CDR3: TGTGCCAGCAGGTGGGGTGGGGGGCGCGGAGCTAACTATGGCTACACCTTC. Protein product: CASRWGGGRGANYGYTF. This chain links TRBV11-2 with TRBJ1-2, with D possibly matching TRBD1 (6 bases). Germline V gives CDR1 SGHAT, CDR2 FQNNGV. This CDR3 is 17 amino acids long. Deletions cut 6 bases from V and 0 bases from J, with 20 bases between. The full variable domain, rest sourced from reference TRBV11-2 and TRBJ1-2, is EAGVAQSPRYKIIEKRQSVAFWCNPISGHATLYWYQQILGQGPKLLIQFQNNGVVDDSQLPKDRFSAERLKGVDSTLKIQPAKLEDSAVYLCASRWGGGRGANYGYTFGSGTRLTVV.

This clonotype was counted only a few times. This may come from a read error, since a much larger clone is one base off. CDR3 in amino acids: CASSRDVSYEQYF. As DNA, the CDR3 is TGTGCCAGCAGCCGGGACGTCTCCTACGAGCAGTACTTC. V usage is TRBV5-8 and J usage is TRBJ2-7, with D perhaps given as TRBD1 or TRBD2 (5 bases each). Trimming left V 4 bases short and J 0 bases short, with 8 bases between. CDR1 SGHTS and CDR2 YDEGEE come from the germline V gene. The CDR3 covers 13 residues.

In its sample, this clonotype was seen many times. This chain links TRBV7-2 with TRBJ1-3, with 7 bases that match TRBD1. J lost 3 bases, V lost 5 bases, and 7 bases had no gene match. The CDR3 runs to 15 residues. In germline, CDR1 is SGHTA, CDR2 FQGNSA. CDR3: CASSPGTEFGNTIYF. The CDR3, as DNA: TGTGCCAGCAGCCCAGGGACAGAGTTTGGAAACACCATATATTTT.